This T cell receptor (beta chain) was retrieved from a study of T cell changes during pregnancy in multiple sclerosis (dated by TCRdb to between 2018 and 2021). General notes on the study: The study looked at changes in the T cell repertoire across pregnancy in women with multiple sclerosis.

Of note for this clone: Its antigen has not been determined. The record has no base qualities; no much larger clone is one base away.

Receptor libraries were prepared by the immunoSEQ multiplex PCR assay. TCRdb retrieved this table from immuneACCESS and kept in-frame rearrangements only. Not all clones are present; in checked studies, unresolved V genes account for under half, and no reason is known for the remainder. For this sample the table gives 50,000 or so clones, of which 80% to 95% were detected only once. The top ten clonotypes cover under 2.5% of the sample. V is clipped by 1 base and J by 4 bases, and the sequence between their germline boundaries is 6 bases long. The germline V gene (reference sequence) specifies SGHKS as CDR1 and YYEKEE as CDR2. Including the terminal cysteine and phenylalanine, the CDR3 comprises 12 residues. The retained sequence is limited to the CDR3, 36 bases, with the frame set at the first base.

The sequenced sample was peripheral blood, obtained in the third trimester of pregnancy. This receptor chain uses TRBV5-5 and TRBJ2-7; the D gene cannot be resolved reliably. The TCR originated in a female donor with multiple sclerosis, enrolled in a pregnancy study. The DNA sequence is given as TGTGCCAGCAGCTTGTCCGGGTACGAGCAGTACTTC. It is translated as CASSLSGYEQYF.